The 30 T cell receptor beta chains listed next were all sequenced from one sample in a study of T cell responses to AZD1222 COVID-19 vaccine. This table comes from immunoSEQ multiplex PCR, and its TCRdb copy is limited to in-frame clones, with some not included. Found here are around 150,000 clones, about 91% of them singletons; the top ten hold 2% to 2.5%. The material sequenced was peripheral blood, taken on day 0 of AZD1222 vaccination. The receptors were sampled from an adult in good health.

The chain uses TRBV19 and TRBJ2-2; TRBD2 aligns across 9 bases. The CDR3 consists of 16 residues. Germline V gene sequence: CDR1 LNHDA, CDR2 SQIVND (reference sequence). The V gene end was trimmed by 10 bases and the J gene end by 7 bases; junction bases not matched to a gene: 16. CDR3 DNA sequence: TGTGCCACCCGCGGGAGGGGGAGGTCCCGAGGCGGGGAGCTGTTTTTT. Amino acids: CATRGRGRSRGGELFF.

This clone was recorded once. This chain joins TRBV12-3 or TRBV12-4 and TRBJ2-1, with D unclear. The CDR3 runs to 12 residues. V shed 4 bases and J shed 8 bases, with 9 bases lying between them. The CDR3 loop reads CASSYLLDEQFF. The CDR3, as DNA: TGTGCCAGCAGTTACTTGCTTGATGAGCAGTTCTTC.

The rearrangement links TRBV6-5 to TRBJ2-2, with D hard to call. V dropped 6 bases and J dropped 5 bases, with 10 bases sitting between them. This CDR3 comprises 13 residues. Germline CDR1 MNHEY, CDR2 SVGAGI. This CDR3 is CASSQTRTGELFF. In DNA, the CDR3 is TGTGCCAGCAGCCAAACCCGGACCGGGGAGCTGTTTTTT.

The V and J genes are TRBV20-1 and TRBJ2-7; 9 bases map to TRBD2. This CDR3 is built from 15 residues. The germline V gene has CDR1 DFQATT and CDR2 SNEGSKA (reference sequence). The trim removed 3 bases at V and 7 bases at J, leaving 13 bases unmatched. The CDR3: CSASFLAGKLWEQYF. As DNA, the CDR3 is TGCAGTGCTAGTTTCCTAGCGGGGAAGTTGTGGGAGCAGTACTTC.

The J gene is TRBJ2-7, the V gene TRBV7-2; 7 bases match TRBD2. J was trimmed by 0 bases and V by 7 bases; bases with no gene match: 9. Germline V gene data show CDR1 as SGHTA and CDR2 as FQGNSA. This CDR3 has 15 residues. CDR3 coding DNA: TGTGCCAGCACCCGTGGGGGGGGTGCCTCCTACGAGCAGTACTTC. Protein product: CASTRGGGASYEQYF.

This clone has a handful of counts. The J gene is TRBJ2-5, the V gene TRBV5-6; a weak D match, TRBD1 (6 bases). Germline V lookup: CDR1 SGHDT, CDR2 YYEEEE. This CDR3 has 13 amino acids. V lost 1 base and J lost 4, with 8 bases in between. Here the CDR3 reads CASSLTGLETQYF. CDR3 DNA sequence: TGTGCCAGCAGCTTGACAGGGTTAGAGACCCAGTACTTC.

The V gene is TRBV6-2 or TRBV6-3, the J gene TRBJ1-2; D is undetermined. In germline, CDR1 is MNHEY, CDR2 SVGEGT. CDR3 size: 11 residues. Trimming stripped 6 bases from V and 4 bases from J, with 6 bases between. Here the CDR3 reads CASSYSYGYTF. The CDR3 region has the DNA TGTGCCAGCAGCTATAGCTATGGCTACACCTTC.

V usage is TRBV6-2 or TRBV6-3 and J usage is TRBJ2-3, with D unresolved. This CDR3 spans 14 amino acids. Trimming shortened V by 5 bases and J by 2 bases, and 11 bases separated the two germline ends. Germline V CDR1 and CDR2: MNHEY, SVGEGT. CDR3 sequence: CASSPYFLTDTQYF. The CDR3 nucleotides are TGTGCCAGCAGTCCCTATTTTCTCACAGATACGCAGTATTTT.

The chain carries TRBV5-1 and TRBJ2-1; a weak D match, TRBD1 (6 bases). This CDR3 has 15 residues. Germline V lookup: CDR1 SGHRS, CDR2 YFSETQ. V was pared by 1 base and J by 2 bases, with 10 bases between. CDR3 amino acids: CASSLTGTTYNEQFF. In DNA form, the CDR3 reads TGCGCCAGCAGCTTGACAGGGACCACCTACAATGAGCAGTTCTTC.

This clone was detected only a few times. The rearrangement links TRBV30 to TRBJ2-5; D gene unclear. CDR3 size: 12 residues. Germline CDR1 and CDR2: GTSNPN and SVGIG (reference sequence). Trimming cost V 5 bases and J 5 bases, with 12 bases left between them. CDR3 loop: CAWGSIRETQYF. The CDR3 DNA reads as TGTGCCTGGGGGTCGATACGGGAGACCCAGTACTTC.

The chain recombines TRBV6-5 with TRBJ1-3; D call uncertain. V lost 3 bases and J lost 2, with 14 bases in between. The germline gives CDR1 MNHEY, CDR2 SVGAGI. This CDR3 has 16 residues. The CDR3 here is CASSYYGGRTGNTIYF. For the CDR3, the DNA is TGTGCCAGCAGTTATTACGGCGGCAGGACTGGAAACACCATATATTTT.

J is TRBJ2-2 and V is TRBV7-9, with D unclear. V dropped 1 base and J dropped 6 bases, with 3 bases sitting between them. The CDR3 is made up of 12 amino acids. Germline V gene data show CDR1 as SEHNR and CDR2 as FQNEAQ (reference sequence). In nucleotides, the CDR3 is TGTGCCAGCAGCTTAGAATCCGGGGAGCTGTTTTTT. Translating it yields CASSLESGELFF.

V gene TRBV11-2 combines with J gene TRBJ2-2; possibly TRBD1 for D (5 bases). The length of the CDR3 is 15 residues. Germline CDR1 is SGHAT and CDR2 is FQNNGV. V lost 5 bases and J lost 2, with 12 bases in between. The CDR3 reads CASSRLGHNTGELFF. The CDR3 bases are TGTGCCAGCAGCCGCTTGGGGCATAACACCGGGGAGCTGTTTTTT.

The V and J genes are TRBV7-2 and TRBJ2-1; D gene unclear. Per the germline V gene, CDR1 is SGHTA and CDR2 is FQGNSA. This CDR3 is 16 amino acids long. Trimming removed 5 bases from V and 0 bases from J, with 14 bases in between. CDR3 region: CASSPRTGSSYNEQFF. In DNA, the CDR3 is TGTGCCAGCAGCCCTCGGACGGGTAGCTCCTACAATGAGCAGTTCTTC.

This chain joins TRBV5-1 and TRBJ2-2; 8 positions agree with TRBD2. V lost 2 bases to trimming and J lost 7 bases; unmatched junction nucleotides: 4. The CDR3 is made up of 14 amino acids. CDR1 is SGHRS and CDR2 is YFSETQ in the germline V gene. The DNA for the CDR3 is TGCGCCAGCAGCTTAGGGACTAGGAGCGGGGAGCTGTTTTTT. Its protein is CASSLGTRSGELFF. The full variable domain, with the rest looked up from reference TRBV5-1 and TRBJ2-2, is KAGVTQTPRYLIKTRGQQVTLSCSPISGHRSVSWYQQTPGQGLQFLFEYFSETQRNKGNFPGRFSGRQFSNSRSEMNVSTLELGDSALYLCASSLGTRSGELFFGEGSRLTVL.

This chain uses TRBV9 with TRBJ2-7; 11 bases match TRBD2. Germline trimming cut 8 bases from V and 3 bases from J; bases unmatched to any gene: 4. Germline-derived CDR1 and CDR2 are SGDLS and YYNGEE. CDR3 size: 13 residues. This CDR3 reads CASGTSGSYEQYF. CDR3 in DNA: TGTGCCAGTGGGACTAGCGGAAGCTACGAGCAGTACTTC.

This rearrangement joins TRBV9 to TRBJ2-2; 8 bases line up with TRBD2. V was pared by 0 bases and J by 6 bases, with 4 bases of the junction left unmatched. CDR3 length: 15 amino acids. The germline V gene has CDR1 SGDLS and CDR2 YYNGEE. The CDR3 loop is CASSVATGGAGELFF. Here the CDR3 DNA reads TGTGCCAGCAGCGTAGCAACGGGAGGGGCCGGGGAGCTGTTTTTT. Variable domain in full (rest from reference TRBV9 and TRBJ2-2): DSGVTQTPKHLITATGQRVTLRCSPRSGDLSVYWYQQSLDQGLQFLIQYYNGEERAKGNILERFSAQQFPDLHSELNLSSLELGDSALYFCASSVATGGAGELFFGEGSRLTVL.

V is TRBV7-9 and J is TRBJ2-1; TRBD2 matches at 7 bases. The CDR3 has 16 amino acids. After removal of 1 base from V and 5 bases from J, the junction contained 8 bases not matched to a gene. Germline loops: CDR1 SEHNR, CDR2 FQNEAQ (reference sequence). The CDR3 DNA reads TGTGCCAGCAGCTTAGTACGGTCTAGCGGACACAATGAGCAGTTCTTC. It specifies CASSLVRSSGHNEQFF.

This chain connects TRBV4-2 to TRBJ1-1; possibly TRBD1 for D (6 bases). This CDR3 is built from 18 residues. Trimming stripped 1 base from V and 1 base from J, with 19 bases between. The V gene's germline CDR1 is LGHNA and CDR2 YNFKEQ. The CDR3 sequence is CASSQGVRGALRNTEAFF. The CDR3 nucleotides read TGTGCCAGCAGCCAAGGGGTAAGGGGGGCTCTTAGGAACACTGAAGCTTTCTTT.

This chain connects TRBV5-4 to TRBJ1-1; tentatively, D is TRBD1 (5 bases). Trimming stripped 0 bases from V and 8 bases from J, with 8 bases between. The CDR3 has 12 amino acids. Germline-derived CDR1 and CDR2 are SGHNT and YYREEE (reference sequence). Here the CDR3 DNA reads TGTGCCAGCAGCTTGGGACAGCTAGAAGCTTTCTTT. This sequence encodes CASSLGQLEAFF. Looking up the rest from reference TRBV5-4 and TRBJ1-1 gives the full variable domain: ETGVTQSPTHLIKTRGQQVTLRCSSQSGHNTVSWYQQALGQGPQFIFQYYREEENGRGNFPPRFSGLQFPNYSSELNVNALELDDSALYLCASSLGQLEAFFGQGTRLTVV.

This clone was seen only a few times. The chain has TRBV19 and TRBJ1-6, with D possibly TRBD1 on 5 matching bases. This CDR3 has 13 amino acids. V was trimmed by 6 bases and J by 14 bases, leaving 17 bases between them. Germline CDR1 and CDR2: LNHDA and SQIVND (reference sequence). In DNA, the CDR3 is TGTGCCAGTAGACCCTCCTCGATGGGGGCCCTCCACTTT. Its protein is CASRPSSMGALHF. The full variable domain, with the rest looked up from reference TRBV19 and TRBJ1-6, is DGGITQSPKYLFRKEGQNVTLSCEQNLNHDAMYWYRQDPGQGLRLIYYSQIVNDFQKGDIAEGYSVSREKKESFPLTVTSAQKNPTAFYLCASRPSSMGALHFGNGTRLTVT.

V gene TRBV28 combines with J gene TRBJ2-7; D is possibly TRBD1 or TRBD2 (6 bases each). The CDR3 is 14 amino acids. Germline CDR1 reads MDHEN; CDR2 reads SYDVKM. V lost 3 bases and J 4 bases, leaving 13 bases between the germline ends. The DNA for the CDR3 is TGTGCCAGCAGTTTCTCCGGGGGCGGGTACGAGCAGTACTTC. Translated: CASSFSGGGYEQYF. Variable domain in full (rest from reference TRBV28 and TRBJ2-7): DVKVTQSSRYLVKRTGEKVFLECVQDMDHENMFWYRQDPGLGLRLIYFSYDVKMKEKGDIPEGYSVSREKKERFSLILESASTNQTSMYLCASSFSGGGYEQYFGPGTRLTVT.

The gene calls are TRBV5-1 and TRBJ1-2; a weak D match, TRBD1 (6 bases). In germline, CDR1 is SGHRS, CDR2 YFSETQ. V lost 3 bases to trimming and J lost 2 bases, with 11 bases between them. The CDR3 runs 14 residues. CDR3 nucleotide sequence: TGCGCCAGCAGCTCGGGGGGCGGGAACTATGGCTACACCTTC. This translates into CASSSGGGNYGYTF.

The chain carries TRBV27 and TRBJ1-1; D possibly corresponds to TRBD1 (5 bases). The CDR3 is made up of 14 amino acids. The V gene's germline CDR1 is MNHEY and CDR2 SMNVEV (reference sequence). Trimming cost V 6 bases and J 5 bases, with 16 bases left between them. Written as DNA, the CDR3 is TGTGCCAGCAGCCCGACAGCTATTGGGACTGAAGCTTTCTTT. Amino acid sequence: CASSPTAIGTEAFF.

The V and J genes are TRBV3-1 (or the pseudogene TRBV3-2) and TRBJ1-6; no firm D call. From germline, CDR1 is LGHDT and CDR2 YNNKEL (reference sequence). The V gene lost 3 bases and the J gene lost 2 bases, with 20 bases spanning the gap. The CDR3 is 19 amino acids. The CDR3 DNA reads TGTGCCAGCAGCCAGGGTTGGGAGGGATGTAACCCCTATAATTCACCCCTCCACTTT. Translation: CASSQGWEGCNPYNSPLHF.

The V gene is TRBV15, the J gene TRBJ1-5; 8 bases match TRBD1. The CDR3 loop spans 16 amino acids. Germline V lookup: CDR1 LNHNV, CDR2 YYDKDF (reference sequence). V trimming: 1 base; J trimming: 5 bases; junction bases outside the gene matches: 7. The CDR3 DNA sequence: TGTGCCACCAGCAGAGCGTTCCCGACAGGGGATCAGCCCCAGCATTTT. It codes for CATSRAFPTGDQPQHF.

The J gene is TRBJ2-7, the V gene TRBV28, with unresolved D. Germline CDR1 MDHEN, CDR2 SYDVKM. The CDR3 has 12 amino acids. V gave up 6 bases and J gave up 4 bases, with 10 bases separating them. The CDR3 spells CASSLGLYEQYF. DNA for the CDR3: TGTGCCAGCAGCTTGGGGTTATACGAGCAGTACTTC.

The CDR3 loop is CASSLPGQGNEKLFF. The DNA for the CDR3 is TGTGCCAGTAGTCTCCCGGGACAGGGGAATGAAAAACTGTTTTTT. This chain joins TRBV19 and TRBJ1-4, with 10 bases identical to TRBD1. Germline V gene lookup returns CDR1 LNHDA and CDR2 SQIVND (reference sequence). The CDR3 is 15 residues long. After removal of 5 bases from V and 5 bases from J, the junction contained 5 bases not matched to a gene.

The chain uses TRBV19 and TRBJ1-1, with D perhaps TRBD1 (5 bases). CDR1 and CDR2 from the germline V gene are LNHDA and SQIVND (reference sequence). V lost 1 base to trimming and J lost 3 bases, with 12 bases between them. The CDR3 contains 15 residues. The chain's CDR3 is CASSIARGEDTEAFF. CDR3 coding DNA: TGTGCCAGTAGTATAGCGAGGGGCGAAGACACTGAAGCTTTCTTT.

About this clone: Different DNA sequences within this sample yield the same CDR3. The rearrangement links TRBV6-5 to TRBJ1-6; D is possibly TRBD1 (6 bases). The CDR3 totals 16 residues. Trimming shortened V by 4 bases and J by 2 bases, and 12 bases separated the two germline ends. Germline loops: CDR1 MNHEY, CDR2 SVGAGI. The chain's CDR3 is CASSFTGITYNSPLHF. Here the CDR3 DNA reads TGTGCCAGCAGTTTTACAGGGATTACCTATAATTCACCCCTCCACTTT.